What follows are 21 T cell receptor beta chains derived from one specimen sequenced in a study of blood T cell repertoires in COVID-19. Sequencing used immunoSEQ multiplex PCR; TCRdb keeps in-frame clones, though not all of them. The sample records fewer than 50,000 clones, around nine tenths being singletons. Sequenced: peripheral blood. These receptors were collected from a man in his forties or fifties with active COVID-19.

This rearrangement joins TRBV5-8 to TRBJ1-5, with 7 bases fitting TRBD1. Germline values: CDR1 SGHTS, CDR2 YDEGEE. The CDR3 covers 15 residues. V lost 4 bases, J lost 7 bases, and 11 bases stayed unmatched. CDR3 residues: CASSQNTGVGQPQHF. The DNA for the CDR3 is TGTGCCAGCAGCCAAAATACAGGGGTCGGCCAGCCCCAGCATTTT.

Comment on this clone: One end of the junction fails to match germline, which may point to a read error. V and J are TRBV23-1 and TRBJ1-5, with 9 bases aligning to TRBD1. TRBV23-1 is identified as an open reading frame with a role that is uncertain. This CDR3 spans 12 amino acids. The CDR3 spells CRTGDSNQPQHF. In DNA, the CDR3 is TGTCGGACAGGGGATAGCAATCAGCCCCAGCATTTT.

The chain combines TRBV7-9 with TRBJ2-1; D remains ambiguous. Germline CDR1 and CDR2: SEHNR and FQNEAQ (reference sequence). The CDR3 sequence is 13 residues long. The V end lost 2 bases, the J end lost 6 bases, and 8 bases lay between the germline ends. CDR3 loop: CASSLSRFNEQFF. The CDR3 coding sequence is TGTGCCAGCAGCTTATCGCGTTTCAATGAGCAGTTCTTC.

This chain connects TRBV6-4 to TRBJ2-1; tentatively, D is TRBD1 (5 bases). Deletions cut 2 bases from V and 6 bases from J, with 14 bases between. CDR3 length: 15 residues. The germline V gene has CDR1 MRHNA and CDR2 SNTAGT. CDR3 in amino acids: CASSDKAGLSNEQFF. The CDR3, as DNA: TGTGCCAGCAGTGACAAGGCAGGGCTGAGCAATGAGCAGTTCTTC.

The chain links TRBV19 to TRBJ2-5; D perhaps matches TRBD2 (6 bases). This CDR3 has 14 residues. The germline gives CDR1 LNHDA, CDR2 SQIVND (reference sequence). Trimming cost V 5 bases and J 3 bases, with 13 bases left between them. CDR3 amino acids: CASSPSGEEETQYF. CDR3 nucleotide sequence: TGTGCCAGTAGTCCCTCGGGGGAAGAAGAGACCCAGTACTTC.

The chain uses TRBV11-2 and TRBJ2-5, with 11 bases lining up with TRBD1. J gave up 4 bases and V 5 bases, and 3 bases lay outside the gene matches. The CDR3 extends over 14 amino acids. Germline CDR1 reads SGHAT; CDR2 reads FQNNGV. The chain's CDR3 is CASSPGTGGETQYF. Here the CDR3 DNA reads TGTGCCAGCAGCCCCGGGACAGGGGGAGAGACCCAGTACTTC.

The chain links TRBV5-1 to TRBJ2-1, with D possibly TRBD2 on 6 matching bases. The CDR3 is 15 amino acids. CDR1 and CDR2 from the germline V gene are SGHRS and YFSETQ. The germline V and J ends were trimmed by 5 bases and 6 bases, with 18 bases remaining between them. This CDR3 reads CASSIIAVIGNEQFF. The CDR3 coding sequence is TGCGCCAGCAGTATTATAGCGGTAATTGGCAATGAGCAGTTCTTC.

About this clone itself: Other DNA sequences within the sample encode an identical CDR3. This chain links TRBV19 with TRBJ1-1; D gene uncertain. Per germline, CDR1 LNHDA and CDR2 SQIVND (reference sequence). Trimming removed 7 bases from V and 4 bases from J, with 13 bases in between. This CDR3 is 13 amino acids long. Here the CDR3 DNA reads TGTGCCAGTATAGGGAGGGTGGGCACTGAAGCTTTCTTT. Its translation: CASIGRVGTEAFF.

This clone was counted only a few times. The chain recombines TRBV6-4 with TRBJ1-6; weak D call: TRBD1 (5 bases). The length of the CDR3 is 13 residues. Germline V gives CDR1 MRHNA, CDR2 SNTAGT. Trimming took off 6 bases at V and 6 bases at J, with 9 bases between the two ends. The CDR3 DNA reads as TGTGCCAGCAGAACGGGGGGTAATTCACCCCTCCACTTT. Its protein product is CASRTGGNSPLHF.

This chain uses TRBV4-2 with TRBJ1-1; weak D call: TRBD1 (6 bases). The CDR3 extends over 16 amino acids. Germline lookup yields CDR1 LGHNA and CDR2 YNFKEQ. The V end lost 0 bases, the J end lost 3 bases, and 14 bases lay between the germline ends. This CDR3 is CASSQDSRTVHTEAFF. The CDR3, as DNA: TGTGCCAGCAGCCAAGATTCACGGACAGTCCACACTGAAGCTTTCTTT.

The chain couples TRBV10-3 to TRBJ2-6, with a possible D match to TRBD1 (6 bases). CDR1 ENHRY and CDR2 SYGVKD come from the germline V gene. The CDR3 covers 17 residues. V lost 0 bases and J lost 0, with 9 bases in between. Written as DNA, the CDR3 is TGTGCCATCAGTGAGTCGCAGGGGAGCTCTGGGGCCAACGTCCTGACTTTC. Amino acid sequence: CAISESQGSSGANVLTF.

This chain uses TRBV11-3 with TRBJ1-2; tentative D call: TRBD1 (5 bases). Germline V lookup: CDR1 SGHNT, CDR2 YENEEA. The V end was cut by 1 base, the J end by 7 bases, with 13 bases between. The CDR3 covers 14 residues. The CDR3 sequence: CASSLVTGSGGYTF. The CDR3, as DNA: TGTGCCAGCAGCTTAGTAACAGGCTCGGGTGGCTACACCTTC.

The V and J genes are TRBV4-3 and TRBJ2-2; TRBD2 matches at 9 bases. The length of the CDR3 is 17 residues. V was pared by 0 bases and J by 6 bases, with 8 bases of the junction left unmatched. Germline values: CDR1 LGHNA, CDR2 YSLEER. The CDR3 DNA reads TGCGCCAGCAGCCAAGATGCGGGGGGGATGGGGGCCGGGGAGCTGTTTTTT. Translated: CASSQDAGGMGAGELFF.

The V call is TRBV7-3, the J call TRBJ2-3, with D perhaps TRBD2 (6 bases). This CDR3 has 16 residues. Germline-derived CDR1 and CDR2 are SGHTA and FQGTGA. V lost 5 bases to trimming and J lost 4 bases, with 19 bases between them. This CDR3 is CASSPQNGRRADTQYF. The DNA of the CDR3 is TGTGCCAGCAGCCCCCAGAACGGGAGAAGGGCAGATACGCAGTATTTT.

This clone was seen once. J is TRBJ2-2 and V is TRBV7-3, with D possibly being TRBD2 (6 bases). V was cut by 9 bases and J by 2 bases, with 13 bases left in between. Germline CDR1 is SGHTA and CDR2 is FQGTGA. CDR3 length equals 14 residues. The CDR3 spells CARDGEDNTGELFF. The CDR3 DNA sequence: TGTGCCAGAGATGGGGAGGATAACACCGGGGAGCTGTTTTTT.

The chain links TRBV5-5 to TRBJ2-3; the D gene is possibly TRBD1 (5 bases). V was clipped by 4 bases and J by 5 bases, with 11 bases between them. The CDR3 is 13 amino acids. Germline values: CDR1 SGHKS, CDR2 YYEKEE (reference sequence). CDR3 region: CASSLSGQDTQYF. CDR3 DNA sequence: TGTGCCAGCAGCCTGTCAGGGCAAGATACGCAGTATTTT.

V and J are TRBV7-9 and TRBJ2-1, with 9 bases lining up with TRBD2. The CDR3 runs 15 residues. Germline lookup yields CDR1 SEHNR and CDR2 FQNEAQ (reference sequence). The V segment lost 2 bases and the J segment 10 bases; nucleotides outside the gene matches: 9. DNA of the CDR3: TGTGCCAGCAGCTTAAGTGGGAGCGGGGGGAGGGAGCAGTTCTTC. It is translated as CASSLSGSGGREQFF.

This clone has just a few counts. The chain links TRBV20-1 to TRBJ1-5; D gene uncertain. With 3 bases removed from V and 6 bases from J, the gap between germline ends came to 12 bases. Germline V gene lookup returns CDR1 DFQATT and CDR2 SNEGSKA (reference sequence). The CDR3 loop spans 13 amino acids. As DNA, the CDR3 is TGCAGTGCTAGTAGTCCCACGGGTCAGCCCCAGCATTTT. It encodes CSASSPTGQPQHF.

The chain couples TRBV28 to TRBJ1-1; no firm D call. This CDR3 contains 14 residues. V dropped 6 bases and J dropped 5 bases, with 16 bases sitting between them. CDR1 is MDHEN and CDR2 is SYDVKM in the germline V gene. In DNA form, the CDR3 reads TGTGCCAGCAGCACACCTGGGAGGAGGACTGAAGCTTTCTTT. It encodes CASSTPGRRTEAFF.

This chain connects TRBV7-3 to TRBJ1-2; 9 bases agree with TRBD1. Losses at the gene ends were 1 base for V and 8 bases for J; bases not matched to a gene: 14. This CDR3 spans 17 amino acids. The germline gives CDR1 SGHTA, CDR2 FQGTGA. The CDR3 nucleotides read TGTGCCAGCAGCTTAAGTGGGACAGGGCTCCTCAACGGGGGCTACACCTTC. It specifies CASSLSGTGLLNGGYTF.

The J gene is TRBJ2-3, the V gene TRBV29-1, with D unresolved. The length of the CDR3 is 13 residues. Per germline, CDR1 SQVTM and CDR2 ANQGSEA. Trimming shortened V by 4 bases and J by 5 bases, and 13 bases separated the two germline ends. The CDR3 nucleotides are TGCAGCGTTGGGATGCGGAACGTAGATACGCAGTATTTT. Translation: CSVGMRNVDTQYF.